This TCR beta chain is from a study of cytomegalovirus exposure and HLA in healthy donors. Whole-study results and caveats: Rates of TCR association differed by HLA locus in a later analysis, with DRB1 highest and HLA-C lowest. CMV antigen specificity of a few CMV-associated chains was confirmed in vitro. In a later analysis, V- and J-gene trimming of beta chains associated with a DCLRE1C missense variant, replicated independently.

Primers for the PCR totalled 60 Vbeta and 13 Jbeta. As originally analysed: Unique TCR beta chains totaled around 86 million in a later count, with some 10 million of them shared. TCRdb keeps only in-frame clones here, not all; method: immunoSEQ multiplex PCR. The V and J calls and clone size are taken from that table; D and trimming were inferred from the DNA. Of 100,000 or so clones listed, under 85% are singletons. Note on this clone: The antigen is undetermined.

This CDR3 is 12 amino acids long. CDR1 and CDR2 from the germline V gene are GTSNPN and SVGIG (reference sequence). Trimming took off 5 bases at V and 8 bases at J, with 13 bases between the two ends. The sequence came from a middle-aged man in good health and CMV-seronegative. The sample comprised PBMCs. This rearrangement joins TRBV30 to TRBJ2-4; perhaps TRBD2 as D (6 bases). CDR3 protein: CAWDAGGDIQYF. CDR3 sequence (DNA): TGTGCCTGGGATGCTGGAGGGGACATTCAGTACTTC.